This paragraph covers one T cell receptor beta chain sequence. Its antigen is still unknown. Peripheral blood and lesional scalp punch biopsies were taken from alopecia areata patients. These data come from a study of CD8+ T cells in alopecia areata. Overall study results and limits: Against the mouse data, patients shared TCRs less clearly, possibly for HLA reasons. In scalp samples, resident alphabeta T cells of normal skin are also sequenced.

The CDR3 length is 13 residues. From germline, CDR1 is SQVTM and CDR2 ANQGSEA. Between the trimmed V and J ends, which lost 4 bases and 7 bases, there was a span of 17 bases. Reverse transcribed after extraction, RNA yielded cDNA as the sequencing template. Data came from immunoSEQ multiplex PCR; TCRdb stores just in-frame clones and leaves some out. The sample consists of over 120,000 clones, roughly half of them appearing once. Here the sequenced sample was CD4+ T cells sorted from blood, taken at week 0. The gene calls are TRBV29-1 and TRBJ2-7; D possibly corresponds to TRBD2 (5 bases). This TCR was recovered from a human donor with alopecia areata. This CDR3 is CSVAWIDPGEQYF. The DNA of the CDR3 is TGCAGCGTTGCTTGGATAGATCCGGGGGAGCAGTACTTC.